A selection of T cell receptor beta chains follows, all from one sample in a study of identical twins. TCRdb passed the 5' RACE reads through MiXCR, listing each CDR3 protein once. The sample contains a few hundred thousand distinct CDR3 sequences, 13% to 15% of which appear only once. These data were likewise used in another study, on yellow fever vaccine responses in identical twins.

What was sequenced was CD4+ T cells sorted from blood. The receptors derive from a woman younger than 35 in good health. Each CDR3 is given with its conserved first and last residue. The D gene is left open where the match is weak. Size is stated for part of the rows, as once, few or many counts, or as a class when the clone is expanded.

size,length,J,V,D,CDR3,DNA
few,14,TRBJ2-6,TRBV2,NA,CASSLVGGANVLTF,TGTGCCAGCAGCCTCGTAGGTGGGGCCAACGTCCTGACTTTC
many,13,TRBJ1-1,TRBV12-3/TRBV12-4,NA,CASRLTANTEAFF,TGTGCCAGCAGGTTGACAGCAAACACTGAAGCTTTCTTT
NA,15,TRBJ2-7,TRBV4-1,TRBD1,CASSQDTRGLGEQYF,TGCGCCAGCAGCCAAGATACGAGGGGGCTAGGCGAGCAGTACTTC
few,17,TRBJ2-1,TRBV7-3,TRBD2,CASSMTPGLAIYNEQFF,TGTGCCAGCAGCATGACTCCGGGACTAGCCATCTACAATGAGCAGTTCTTC
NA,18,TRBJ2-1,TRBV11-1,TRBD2,CASSLWLAGVSRYNEQFF,TGTGCCAGCAGCTTATGGCTAGCGGGAGTATCGCGCTACAATGAGCAGTTCTTC
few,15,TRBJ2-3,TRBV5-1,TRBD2,CASSLPGLSTDTQYF,TGCGCCAGCAGCTTGCCGGGACTATCAACAGATACGCAGTATTTT
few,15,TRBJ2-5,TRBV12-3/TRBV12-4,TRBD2,CASSLFSGAQETQYF,TGTGCCAGCAGTTTATTTAGCGGGGCCCAAGAGACCCAGTACTTC
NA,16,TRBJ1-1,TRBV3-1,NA,CASSQGSSGMATEAFF,TGTGCCAGCAGCCAAGGTTCGTCGGGTATGGCCACTGAAGCTTTCTTT
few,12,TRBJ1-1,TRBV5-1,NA,CASSGGTVEAFF,TGCGCCAGCAGCGGAGGGACCGTTGAAGCTTTCTTT
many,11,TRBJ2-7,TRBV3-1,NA,CASSQSYEQYF,TGTGCCAGCAGCCAGAGCTACGAGCAGTACTTC
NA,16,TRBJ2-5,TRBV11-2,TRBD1,CASRSPGQGLQETQYF,TGTGCCAGCAGAAGCCCGGGACAGGGGCTCCAAGAGACCCAGTACTTC
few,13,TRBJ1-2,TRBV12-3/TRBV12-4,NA,CASSFQANYGYTF,TGTGCCAGCAGTTTCCAGGCTAACTATGGCTACACCTTC
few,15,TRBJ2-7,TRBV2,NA,CASSLQGEGSYEQYF,TGTGCCAGCAGCCTGCAGGGGGAGGGCTCCTACGAGCAGTACTTC
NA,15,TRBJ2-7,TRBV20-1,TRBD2,CSARPGLAGAYEQYF,TGCAGTGCTAGACCGGGACTAGCGGGAGCCTACGAGCAGTACTTC
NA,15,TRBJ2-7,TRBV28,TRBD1,CASTLGGQGAHEQYF,TGTGCCAGCACCCTGGGGGGACAGGGGGCCCACGAGCAGTACTTC
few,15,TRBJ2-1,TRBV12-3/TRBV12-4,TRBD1,CASRVGTGKYNEQFF,TGTGCCAGCAGAGTTGGGACAGGGAAATACAATGAGCAGTTCTTC
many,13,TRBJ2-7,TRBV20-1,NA,CSATPGLTYEQYF,TGCAGTGCTACACCGGGACTTACCTACGAGCAGTACTTC
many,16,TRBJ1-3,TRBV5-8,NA,CASSPVKTASGNTIYF,TGTGCCAGCAGCCCGGTGAAAACAGCCTCTGGAAACACCATATATTTT
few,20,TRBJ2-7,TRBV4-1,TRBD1,CASSQGGLGQGNPRYYEQYF,TGCGCCAGCAGCCAAGGGGGTTTGGGACAGGGGAACCCTCGTTACTACGAGCAGTACTTC
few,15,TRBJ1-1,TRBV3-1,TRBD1,CASSQAAQGHTEAFF,TGTGCCAGCAGCCAAGCTGCACAGGGGCACACTGAAGCTTTCTTT
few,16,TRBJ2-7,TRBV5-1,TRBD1,CASSLPGQEISYEQYF,TGCGCCAGCAGCTTGCCCGGACAGGAAATCTCCTACGAGCAGTACTTC
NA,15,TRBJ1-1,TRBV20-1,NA,CSARDGVGTGTEAFF,TGCAGTGCTAGAGACGGGGTTGGCACCGGGACTGAAGCTTTCTTT
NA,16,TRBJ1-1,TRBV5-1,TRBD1,CASFGQGANMNTEAFF,TGCGCCAGCTTCGGACAGGGGGCCAACATGAACACTGAAGCTTTCTTT
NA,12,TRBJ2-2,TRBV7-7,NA,CASSSFTGELFF,TGTGCCAGCAGCTCGTTCACCGGGGAGCTGTTTTTT
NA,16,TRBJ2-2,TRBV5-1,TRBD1,CASSPGTGPNTGELFF,TGCGCCAGCAGCCCGGGGACAGGGCCGAACACCGGGGAGCTGTTTTTT
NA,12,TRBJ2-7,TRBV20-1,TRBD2,CSATTSAYEQYF,TGCAGTGCTACTACTAGCGCCTACGAGCAGTACTTC
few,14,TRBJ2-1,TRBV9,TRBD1,CASSPQGDYNEQFF,TGTGCCAGCAGCCCCCAGGGGGACTACAATGAGCAGTTCTTC
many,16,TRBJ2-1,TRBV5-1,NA,CASSWDQVSSYNEQFF,TGCGCCAGCAGCTGGGACCAGGTTAGCTCCTACAATGAGCAGTTCTTC
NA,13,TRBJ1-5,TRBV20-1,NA,CSASGGDNQPQHF,TGCAGTGCCTCGGGAGGGGACAATCAGCCCCAGCATTTT
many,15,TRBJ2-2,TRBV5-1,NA,CASSSRQPPTGELFF,TGCGCCAGCAGCTCCCGGCAACCCCCCACCGGGGAGCTGTTTTTT
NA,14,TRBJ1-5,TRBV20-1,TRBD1,CSAKGQGDNQPQHF,TGCAGTGCTAAGGGACAGGGAGACAATCAGCCCCAGCATTTT
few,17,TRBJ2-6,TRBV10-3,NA,CAISESNGTAGANVLTF,TGTGCCATCAGTGAGTCGAATGGGACGGCTGGGGCCAACGTCCTGACTTTC
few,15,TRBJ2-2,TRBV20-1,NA,CSARHRGGGTGELFF,TGCAGTGCCCGGCACAGGGGGGGGGGCACCGGGGAGCTGTTTTTT
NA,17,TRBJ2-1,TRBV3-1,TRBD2,CASSQDLPSGLDNEQFF,TGTGCCAGCAGCCAAGATCTGCCTAGCGGGCTGGACAATGAGCAGTTCTTC
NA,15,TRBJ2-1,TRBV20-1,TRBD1,CSARGDGTGINEQFF,TGCAGTGCTAGGGGGGACGGGACAGGGATCAATGAGCAGTTCTTC
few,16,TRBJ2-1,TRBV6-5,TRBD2,CASSYSRGVVRSEQFF,TGTGCCAGCAGTTACTCGCGGGGGGTTGTTCGGAGTGAGCAGTTCTTC
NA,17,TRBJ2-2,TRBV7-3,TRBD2,CASSQTSGSYLTGELFF,TGTGCCAGCAGCCAGACTAGCGGGAGTTATCTCACCGGGGAGCTGTTTTTT
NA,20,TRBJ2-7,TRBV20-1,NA,CSASHGGVGGNYQSSYEQYF,TGCAGTGCTAGTCATGGGGGAGTGGGCGGGAACTATCAGAGCTCCTACGAGCAGTACTTC
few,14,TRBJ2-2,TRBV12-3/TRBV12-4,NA,CASSIRRGSGELFF,TGTGCCAGCAGTATACGCAGGGGTAGCGGGGAGCTGTTTTTT
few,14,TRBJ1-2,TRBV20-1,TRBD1,CSASTGGASWGYTF,TGCAGTGCTAGTACAGGGGGCGCGAGTTGGGGCTACACCTTC
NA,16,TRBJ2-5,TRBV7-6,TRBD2,CASSLDSGTSQETQYF,TGTGCCAGCAGCTTAGACTCCGGGACTAGCCAAGAGACCCAGTACTTC
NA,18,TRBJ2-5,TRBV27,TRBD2,CASSLSRTSGIYQETQYF,TGTGCCAGCAGTTTATCGAGAACTAGCGGGATTTACCAAGAGACCCAGTACTTC
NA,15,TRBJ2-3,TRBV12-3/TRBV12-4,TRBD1,CASSFKTGHSDTQYF,TGTGCCAGCAGTTTTAAGACAGGGCATTCAGATACGCAGTATTTT
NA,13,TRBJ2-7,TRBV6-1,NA,CASSEEWIYEQYF,TGTGCCAGCAGTGAAGAGTGGATCTACGAGCAGTACTTC
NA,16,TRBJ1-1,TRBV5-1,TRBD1,CASSLGQGWGHTEAFF,TGCGCCAGCAGCTTAGGACAGGGATGGGGACACACTGAAGCTTTCTTT
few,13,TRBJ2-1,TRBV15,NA,CATSRTLGNEQFF,TGTGCCACCAGCCGTACCCTGGGTAATGAGCAGTTCTTC
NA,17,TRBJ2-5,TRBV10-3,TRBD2,CAISEGLAGSIQETQYF,TGTGCCATCAGTGAGGGGCTAGCGGGAAGTATCCAAGAGACCCAGTACTTC
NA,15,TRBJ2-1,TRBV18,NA,CASSPASATYNEQFF,TGTGCCAGCTCACCAGCGTCAGCGACCTACAATGAGCAGTTCTTC
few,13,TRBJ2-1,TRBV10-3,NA,CATRGTGNNEQFF,TGTGCCACCCGGGGAACAGGCAACAATGAGCAGTTCTTC
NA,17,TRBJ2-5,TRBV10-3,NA,CAISESYGLGAQETQYF,TGTGCCATCAGTGAGTCTTATGGGCTTGGGGCCCAAGAGACCCAGTACTTC
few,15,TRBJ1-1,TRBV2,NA,CASSSSRILFKEAFF,TGTGCCAGCAGTTCGAGTAGAATACTATTCAAAGAAGCTTTCTTT
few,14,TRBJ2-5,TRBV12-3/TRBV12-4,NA,CASTPGVTRETQYF,TGTGCCAGCACTCCAGGGGTGACTCGGGAGACCCAGTACTTC
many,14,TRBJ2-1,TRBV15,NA,CATSTRDKYNEQFF,TGTGCCACCAGCACAAGAGACAAGTACAATGAGCAGTTCTTC
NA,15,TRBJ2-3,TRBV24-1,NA,CATSDFWGPTDTQYF,TGTGCCACCAGTGATTTCTGGGGGCCCACAGATACGCAGTATTTT
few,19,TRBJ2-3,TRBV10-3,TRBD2,CAISESVTSGGTGTDTQYF,TGTGCCATCAGTGAGTCGGTGACTAGCGGGGGGACGGGCACAGATACGCAGTATTTT